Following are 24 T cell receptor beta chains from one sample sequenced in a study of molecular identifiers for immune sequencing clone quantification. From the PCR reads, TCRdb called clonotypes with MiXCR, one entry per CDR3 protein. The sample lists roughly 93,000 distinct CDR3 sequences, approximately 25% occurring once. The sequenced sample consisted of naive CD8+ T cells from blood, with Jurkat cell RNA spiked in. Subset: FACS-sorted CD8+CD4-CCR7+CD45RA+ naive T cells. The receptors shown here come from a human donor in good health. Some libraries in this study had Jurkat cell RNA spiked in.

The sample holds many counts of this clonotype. CDR3 region: CASSPDAETQYF. The CDR3 region has the DNA TGTGCCAGCAGTCCAGATGCAGAGACCCAGTACTTC. The rearrangement uses TRBV25-1 and TRBJ2-5; D uncertain. The CDR3 is 12 amino acids. V lost 5 bases and J 4 bases, leaving 8 bases between the germline ends. Germline-derived CDR1 and CDR2 are MGHDK and SYGVNS. Combining the CDR3 with reference TRBV25-1 and TRBJ2-5 gives the whole variable domain EADIYQTPRYLVIGTGKKITLECSQTMGHDKMYWYQQDPGMELHLIHYSYGVNSTEKGDLSSESTVSRIRTEHFPLTLESARPSHTSQYLCASSPDAETQYFGPGTRLLVL.

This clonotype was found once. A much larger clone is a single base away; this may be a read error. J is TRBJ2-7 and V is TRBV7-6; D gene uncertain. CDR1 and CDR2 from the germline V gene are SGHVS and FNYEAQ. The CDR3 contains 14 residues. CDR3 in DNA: TGTGTCAGCAGCCAGACGGCCAGCTCCTACGAGCAGTACTTC. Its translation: CVSSQTASSYEQYF. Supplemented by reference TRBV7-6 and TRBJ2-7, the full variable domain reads GAGVSQSPRYKVTKRGQDVALRCDPISGHVSLYWYRQALGQGPEFLTYFNYEAQQDKSGLPNDRFSAERPEGSISTLTIQRTEQRDSAMYRCVSSQTASSYEQYFGPGTRLTVT.

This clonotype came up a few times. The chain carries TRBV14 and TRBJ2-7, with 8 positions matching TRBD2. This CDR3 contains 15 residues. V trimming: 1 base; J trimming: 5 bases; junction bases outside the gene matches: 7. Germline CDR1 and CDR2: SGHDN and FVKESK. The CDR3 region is CASSQVGAGAHEQYF. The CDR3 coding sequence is TGTGCCAGCAGCCAAGTGGGAGCGGGAGCCCACGAGCAGTACTTC.

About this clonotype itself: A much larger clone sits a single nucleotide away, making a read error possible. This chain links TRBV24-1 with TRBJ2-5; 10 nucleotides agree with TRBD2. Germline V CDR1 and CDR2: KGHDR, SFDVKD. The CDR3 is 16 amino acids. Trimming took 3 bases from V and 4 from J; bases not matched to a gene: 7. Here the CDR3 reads CATSDLTAGGSETQYF. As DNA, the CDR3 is TGTGCCACCAGTGATCTGACAGCGGGAGGGTCAGAGACCCAGTACTTC.

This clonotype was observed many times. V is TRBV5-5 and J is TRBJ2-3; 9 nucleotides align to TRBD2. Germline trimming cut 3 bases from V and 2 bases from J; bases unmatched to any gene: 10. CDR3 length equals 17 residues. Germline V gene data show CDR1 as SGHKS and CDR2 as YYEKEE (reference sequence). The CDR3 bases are TGTGCCAGCAGCTCGACCGGTCTAGCGGGGCCCACAGATACGCAGTATTTT. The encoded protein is CASSSTGLAGPTDTQYF.

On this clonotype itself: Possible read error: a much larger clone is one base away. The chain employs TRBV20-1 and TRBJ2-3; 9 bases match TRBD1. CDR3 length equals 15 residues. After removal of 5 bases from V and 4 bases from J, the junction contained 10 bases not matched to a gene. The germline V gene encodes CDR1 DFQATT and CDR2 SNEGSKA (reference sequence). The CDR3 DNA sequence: TGCAGTGCTGAGGCGGACAGGGGCTACGCAGATACGCAGTATTTT. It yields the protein CSAEADRGYADTQYF.

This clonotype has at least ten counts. CDR3 loop: CASMGGYSYNEQFF. CDR3 DNA: TGTGCCAGCATGGGGGGCTACTCCTACAATGAGCAGTTCTTC. The rearrangement uses TRBV2 and TRBJ2-1; D tentatively reads TRBD1 or TRBD2 (6 bases each). V lost 7 bases and J 0 bases, leaving 10 bases between the germline ends. This CDR3 comprises 14 residues. The V gene's germline CDR1 is SNHLY and CDR2 FYNNEI.

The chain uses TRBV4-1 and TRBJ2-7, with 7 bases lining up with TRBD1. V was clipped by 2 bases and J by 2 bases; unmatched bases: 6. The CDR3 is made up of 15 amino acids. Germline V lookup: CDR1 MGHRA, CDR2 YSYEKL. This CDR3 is CASSQKRDSTYEQYF. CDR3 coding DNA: TGCGCCAGCAGCCAAAAACGGGACAGCACCTACGAGCAGTACTTC.

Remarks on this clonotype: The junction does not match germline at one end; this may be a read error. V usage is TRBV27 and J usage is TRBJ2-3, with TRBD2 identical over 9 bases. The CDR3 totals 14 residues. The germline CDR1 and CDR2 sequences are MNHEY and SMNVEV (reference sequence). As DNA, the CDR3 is TGTGCCGGCAGCCCAGCGGGGGGCGCAGATACGCGGTATTTT. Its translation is CAGSPAGGADTRYF.

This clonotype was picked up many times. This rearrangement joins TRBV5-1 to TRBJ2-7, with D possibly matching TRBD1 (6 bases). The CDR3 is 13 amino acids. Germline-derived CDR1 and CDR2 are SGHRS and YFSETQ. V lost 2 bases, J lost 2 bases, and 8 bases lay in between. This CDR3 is CASSLTGTYEQYF. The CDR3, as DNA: TGCGCCAGCAGCTTAACAGGGACCTACGAGCAGTACTTC.

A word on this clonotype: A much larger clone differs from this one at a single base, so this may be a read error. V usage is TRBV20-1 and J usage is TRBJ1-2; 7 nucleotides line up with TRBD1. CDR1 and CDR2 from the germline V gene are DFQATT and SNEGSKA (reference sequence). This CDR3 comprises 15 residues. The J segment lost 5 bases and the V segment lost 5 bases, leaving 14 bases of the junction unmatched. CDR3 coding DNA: TGCAGTGCTGGAAAAGGACAGGACATTTATTATGGCTACACCTTC. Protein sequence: CSAGKGQDIYYGYTF.

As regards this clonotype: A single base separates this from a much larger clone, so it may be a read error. The CDR3 region is CSVKGLGETQYF. The CDR3 bases are TGCAGCGTTAAAGGACTGGGGGAGACCCAGTACTTC. This chain links TRBV29-1 with TRBJ2-5; maybe TRBD2 (5 bases). Per germline, CDR1 SQVTM and CDR2 ANQGSEA. V lost 5 bases and J 5 bases, leaving 12 bases between the germline ends. This CDR3 has 12 amino acids.

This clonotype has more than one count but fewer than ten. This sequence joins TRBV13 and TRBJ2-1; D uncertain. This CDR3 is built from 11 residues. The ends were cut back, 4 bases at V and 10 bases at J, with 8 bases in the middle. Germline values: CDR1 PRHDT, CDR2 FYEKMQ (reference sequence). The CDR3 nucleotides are TGTGCCAGCAGCTGGACCCAGGAGCAGTTCTTC. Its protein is CASSWTQEQFF.

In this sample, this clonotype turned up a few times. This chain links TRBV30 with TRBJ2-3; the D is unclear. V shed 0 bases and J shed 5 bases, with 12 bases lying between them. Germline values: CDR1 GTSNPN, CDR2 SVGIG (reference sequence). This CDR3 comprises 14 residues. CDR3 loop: CAWSVHAEVDTQYF. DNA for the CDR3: TGTGCCTGGAGTGTACATGCGGAAGTAGATACGCAGTATTTT. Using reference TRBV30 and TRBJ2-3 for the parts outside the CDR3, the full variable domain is SQTIHQWPATLVQPVGSPLSLECTVEGTSNPNLYWYRQAAGRGLQLLFYSVGIGQISSEVPQNLSASRPQDRQFILSSKKLLLSDSGFYLCAWSVHAEVDTQYFGPGTRLTVL.

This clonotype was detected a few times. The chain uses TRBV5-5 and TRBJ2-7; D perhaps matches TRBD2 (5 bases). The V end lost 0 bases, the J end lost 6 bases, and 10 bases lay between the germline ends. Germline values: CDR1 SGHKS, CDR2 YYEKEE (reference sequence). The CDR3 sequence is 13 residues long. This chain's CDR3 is CASSLATAGEQYF. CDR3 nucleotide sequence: TGTGCCAGCAGCTTGGCTACCGCGGGCGAGCAGTACTTC.

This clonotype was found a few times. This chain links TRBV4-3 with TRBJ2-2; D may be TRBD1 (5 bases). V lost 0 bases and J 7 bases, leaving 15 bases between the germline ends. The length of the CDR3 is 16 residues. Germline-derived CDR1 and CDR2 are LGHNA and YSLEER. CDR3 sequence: CASSQDDPGIGGELFF. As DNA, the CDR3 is TGCGCCAGCAGCCAAGATGATCCAGGGATTGGCGGGGAGCTGTTTTTT.

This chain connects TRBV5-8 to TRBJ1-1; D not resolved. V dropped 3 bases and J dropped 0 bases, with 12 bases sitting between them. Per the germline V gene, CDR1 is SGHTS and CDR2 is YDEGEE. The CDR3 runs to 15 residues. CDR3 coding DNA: TGTGCCAGCAGCTCCGGACGGCGAATGAACACTGAAGCTTTCTTT. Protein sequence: CASSSGRRMNTEAFF.

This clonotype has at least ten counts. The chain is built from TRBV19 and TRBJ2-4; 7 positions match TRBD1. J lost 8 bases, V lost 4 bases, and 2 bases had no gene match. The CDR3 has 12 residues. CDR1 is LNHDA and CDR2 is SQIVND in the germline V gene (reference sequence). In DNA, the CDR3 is TGTGCCAGTAGTACGGACAGGCACATTCAGTACTTC. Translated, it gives CASSTDRHIQYF.

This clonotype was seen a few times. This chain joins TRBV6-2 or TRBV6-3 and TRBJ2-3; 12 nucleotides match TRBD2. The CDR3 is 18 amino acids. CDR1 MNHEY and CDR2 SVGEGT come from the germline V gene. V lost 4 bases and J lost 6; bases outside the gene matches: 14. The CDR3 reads CASSSRELAGGLYDTQYF. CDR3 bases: TGTGCCAGCAGTTCCCGAGAACTAGCGGGAGGACTCTATGATACGCAGTATTTT.

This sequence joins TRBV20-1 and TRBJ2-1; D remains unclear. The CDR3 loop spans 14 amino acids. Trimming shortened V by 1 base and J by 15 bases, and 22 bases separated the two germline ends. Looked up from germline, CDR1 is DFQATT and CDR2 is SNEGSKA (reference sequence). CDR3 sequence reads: CSARGGSSYNAPFF. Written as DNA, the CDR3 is TGCAGTGCTAGAGGCGGCAGCTCCTACAATGCGCCGTTCTTC.

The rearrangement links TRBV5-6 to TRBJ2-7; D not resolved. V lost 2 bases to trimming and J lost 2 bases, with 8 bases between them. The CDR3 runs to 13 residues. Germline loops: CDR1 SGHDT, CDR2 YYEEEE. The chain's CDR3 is CASSLIGAYEQYF. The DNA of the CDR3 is TGTGCCAGCAGCTTAATAGGAGCCTACGAGCAGTACTTC. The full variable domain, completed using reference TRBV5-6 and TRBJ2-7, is DAGVTQSPTHLIKTRGQQVTLRCSPKSGHDTVSWYQQALGQGPQFIFQYYEEEERQRGNFPDRFSGHQFPNYSSELNVNALLLGDSALYLCASSLIGAYEQYFGPGTRLTVT.

The chain's CDR3 is CASSETSGPYEQYF. CDR3 nucleotides: TGTGCCAGCAGCGAGACTAGCGGACCATACGAGCAGTACTTC. J is TRBJ2-7 and V is TRBV7-9; TRBD2 agrees at 9 bases. Trimming took 5 bases from V and 4 from J; bases not matched to a gene: 6. The CDR3 is 14 residues long. The germline V gene has CDR1 SEHNR and CDR2 FQNEAQ (reference sequence).

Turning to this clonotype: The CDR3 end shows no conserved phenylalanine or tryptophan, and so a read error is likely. The CDR3 DNA sequence: TGTGCCAGCAGTGAAGGGATCAGCCCTAGCACAGATACGCAGTATCTT. Its protein product is CASSEGISPSTDTQYL. The chain is built from TRBV2 and TRBJ2-3, with D unclear. V was cut by 1 base and J by 0 bases, with 11 bases left in between. CDR3 length: 16 residues. CDR1 is SNHLY and CDR2 is FYNNEI in the germline V gene.

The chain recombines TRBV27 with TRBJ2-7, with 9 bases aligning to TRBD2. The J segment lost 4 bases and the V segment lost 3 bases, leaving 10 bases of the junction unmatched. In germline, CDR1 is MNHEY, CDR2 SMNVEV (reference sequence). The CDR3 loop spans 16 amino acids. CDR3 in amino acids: CASSFNPAGGAYEQYF. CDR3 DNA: TGTGCCAGCAGTTTTAATCCAGCGGGAGGTGCTTACGAGCAGTACTTC.